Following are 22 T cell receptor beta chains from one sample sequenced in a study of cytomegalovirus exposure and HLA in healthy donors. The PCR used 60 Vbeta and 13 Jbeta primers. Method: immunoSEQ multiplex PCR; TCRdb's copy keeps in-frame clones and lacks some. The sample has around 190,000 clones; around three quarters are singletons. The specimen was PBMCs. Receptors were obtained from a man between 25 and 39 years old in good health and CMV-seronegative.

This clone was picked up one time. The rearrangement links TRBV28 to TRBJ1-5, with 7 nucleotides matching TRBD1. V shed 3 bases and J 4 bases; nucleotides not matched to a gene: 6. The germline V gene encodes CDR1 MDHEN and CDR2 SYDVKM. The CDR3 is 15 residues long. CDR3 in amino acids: CASSLRQGPNQPQHF. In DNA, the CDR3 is TGTGCCAGCAGTTTGCGACAGGGCCCGAATCAGCCCCAGCATTTT.

This chain's CDR3 is CATSREATSGSTDTQYF. CDR3 DNA sequence: TGTGCCACCAGCAGAGAGGCAACTAGCGGGAGCACAGATACGCAGTATTTT. The V gene is TRBV15, the J gene TRBJ2-3; 9 nucleotides line up with TRBD2. Germline assignment: CDR1 LNHNV and CDR2 YYDKDF (reference sequence). V lost 0 bases and J lost 0; bases outside the gene matches: 4. The CDR3 runs to 17 residues.

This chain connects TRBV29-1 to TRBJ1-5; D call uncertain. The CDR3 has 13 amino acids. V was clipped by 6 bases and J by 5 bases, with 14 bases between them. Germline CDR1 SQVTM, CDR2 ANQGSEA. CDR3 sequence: CSVEVVPDQPQHF. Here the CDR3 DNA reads TGCAGCGTGGAGGTAGTCCCGGATCAGCCCCAGCATTTT.

CDR3 DNA: TGTGCCAGCAGTTACTCTGGCGGGAGTGGCTACAATGAGCAGTTCTTC. Encoded protein: CASSYSGGSGYNEQFF. This chain links TRBV6-6 with TRBJ2-1; TRBD2 agrees at 7 bases. J was trimmed by 3 bases and V by 0 bases; bases with no gene match: 5. This CDR3 has 16 amino acids. From germline, CDR1 is MNHNY and CDR2 SVGAGI (reference sequence).

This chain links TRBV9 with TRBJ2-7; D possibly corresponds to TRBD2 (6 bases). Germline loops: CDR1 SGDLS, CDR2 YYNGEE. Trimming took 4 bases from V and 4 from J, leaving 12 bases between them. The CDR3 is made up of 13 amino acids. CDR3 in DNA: TGTGCCAGCAGCCAGGGAGGAGATTACGAGCAGTACTTC. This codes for CASSQGGDYEQYF.

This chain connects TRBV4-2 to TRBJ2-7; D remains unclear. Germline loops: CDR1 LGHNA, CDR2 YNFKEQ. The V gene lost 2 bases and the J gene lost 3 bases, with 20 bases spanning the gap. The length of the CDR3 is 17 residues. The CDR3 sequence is CASSQLLSELAHYEQYF. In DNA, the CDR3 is TGTGCCAGCAGCCAACTTCTCAGCGAGTTAGCACACTACGAGCAGTACTTC.

Here the CDR3 reads CASSPGQGEETQYF. The DNA of the CDR3 is TGTGCCAGCTCACCCGGACAGGGCGAAGAGACCCAGTACTTC. This chain links TRBV18 with TRBJ2-5, with 8 nucleotides matching TRBD1. CDR3 length equals 14 residues. Germline values: CDR1 KGHSH, CDR2 LQKENI. Losses at the gene ends were 3 bases for V and 3 bases for J; bases not matched to a gene: 3.

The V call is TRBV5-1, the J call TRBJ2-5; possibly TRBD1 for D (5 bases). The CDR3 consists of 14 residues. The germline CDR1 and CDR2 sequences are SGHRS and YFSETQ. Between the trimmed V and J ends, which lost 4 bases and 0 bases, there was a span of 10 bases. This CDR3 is CASSRQWYQETQYF. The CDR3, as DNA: TGCGCCAGCAGCAGACAGTGGTACCAAGAGACCCAGTACTTC.

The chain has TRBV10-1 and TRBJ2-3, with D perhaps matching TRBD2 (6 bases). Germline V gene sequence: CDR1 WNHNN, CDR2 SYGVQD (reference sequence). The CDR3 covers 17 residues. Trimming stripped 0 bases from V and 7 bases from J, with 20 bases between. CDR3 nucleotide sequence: TGCGCCAGCAGTGAGTCGCGCCGGGAGTTCGGCCCTAATACGCAGTATTTT. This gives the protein CASSESRREFGPNTQYF.

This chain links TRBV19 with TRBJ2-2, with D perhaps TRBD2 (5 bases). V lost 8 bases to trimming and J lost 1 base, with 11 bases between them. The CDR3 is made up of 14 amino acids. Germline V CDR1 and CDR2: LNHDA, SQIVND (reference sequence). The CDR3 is CASLRARNTGELFF. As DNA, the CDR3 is TGTGCCAGTCTGCGGGCCCGGAACACCGGGGAGCTGTTTTTT.

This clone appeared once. The CDR3 spells CASSLAGSSSGELFF. DNA of the CDR3: TGTGCCAGCAGCTTAGCCGGGTCGTCCTCCGGGGAACTGTTTTTT. J is TRBJ1-4 and V is TRBV7-8; D call uncertain. V was trimmed by 0 bases and J by 12 bases, leaving 17 bases between them. The germline gives CDR1 SGHVS, CDR2 FQNEAQ. There are 15 residues in the CDR3.

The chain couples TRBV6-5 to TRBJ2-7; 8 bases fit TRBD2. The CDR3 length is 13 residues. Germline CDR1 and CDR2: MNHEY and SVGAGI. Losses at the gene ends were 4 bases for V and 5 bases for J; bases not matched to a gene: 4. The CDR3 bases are TGTGCCAGCAGTTCGGGAGGGGTCCACGAGCAGTACTTC. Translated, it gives CASSSGGVHEQYF.

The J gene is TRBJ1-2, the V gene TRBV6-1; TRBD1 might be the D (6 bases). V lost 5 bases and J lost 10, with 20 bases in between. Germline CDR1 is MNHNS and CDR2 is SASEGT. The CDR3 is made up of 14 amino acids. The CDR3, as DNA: TGTGCCAGCAGTACCTTGACAGGTGTCGGTGTCTACACCTTC. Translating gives CASSTLTGVGVYTF.

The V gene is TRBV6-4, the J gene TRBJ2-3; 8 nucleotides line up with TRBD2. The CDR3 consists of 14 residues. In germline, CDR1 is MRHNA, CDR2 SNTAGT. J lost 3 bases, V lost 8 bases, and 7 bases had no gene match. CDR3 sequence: CASGAGEGTDTQYF. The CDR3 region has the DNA TGTGCCAGCGGAGCGGGGGAAGGGACAGATACGCAGTATTTT.

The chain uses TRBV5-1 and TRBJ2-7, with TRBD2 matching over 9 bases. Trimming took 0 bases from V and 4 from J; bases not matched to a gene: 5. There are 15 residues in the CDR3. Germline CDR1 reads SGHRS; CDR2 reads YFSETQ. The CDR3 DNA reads TGCGCCAGCAGCTTGGCGGTTAGCGGGAGTTACGAGCAGTACTTC. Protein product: CASSLAVSGSYEQYF.

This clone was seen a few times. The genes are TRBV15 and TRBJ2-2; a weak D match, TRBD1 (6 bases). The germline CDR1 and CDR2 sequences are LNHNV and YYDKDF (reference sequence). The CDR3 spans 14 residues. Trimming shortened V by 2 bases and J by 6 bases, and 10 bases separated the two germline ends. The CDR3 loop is CATSRNREAGELFF. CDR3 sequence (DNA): TGTGCCACCAGCAGAAACAGGGAAGCCGGGGAGCTGTTTTTT.

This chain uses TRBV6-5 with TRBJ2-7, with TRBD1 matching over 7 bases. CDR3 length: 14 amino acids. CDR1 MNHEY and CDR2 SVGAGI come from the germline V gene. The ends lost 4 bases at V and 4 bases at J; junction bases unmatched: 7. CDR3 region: CASSSPGTDYEQYF. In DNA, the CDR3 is TGTGCCAGCAGTTCCCCCGGGACAGATTACGAGCAGTACTTC.

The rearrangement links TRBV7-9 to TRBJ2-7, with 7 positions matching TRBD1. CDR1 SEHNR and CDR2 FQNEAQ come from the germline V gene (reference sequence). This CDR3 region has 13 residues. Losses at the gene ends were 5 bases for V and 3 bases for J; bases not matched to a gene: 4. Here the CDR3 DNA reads TGTGCCAGCAGCGTCCGGGACAGCTACGAGCAGTACTTC. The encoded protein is CASSVRDSYEQYF.

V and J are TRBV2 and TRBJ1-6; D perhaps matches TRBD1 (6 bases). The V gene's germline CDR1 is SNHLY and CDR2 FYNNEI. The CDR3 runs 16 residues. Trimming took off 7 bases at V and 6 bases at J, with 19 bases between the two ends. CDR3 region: CASTKSPLDSNSPLHF. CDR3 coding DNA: TGTGCCAGCACAAAGAGCCCTCTGGACAGTAATTCACCCCTCCACTTT.

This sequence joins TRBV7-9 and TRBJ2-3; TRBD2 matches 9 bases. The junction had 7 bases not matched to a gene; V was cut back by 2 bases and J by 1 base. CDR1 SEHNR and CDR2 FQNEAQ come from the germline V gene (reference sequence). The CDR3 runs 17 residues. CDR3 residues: CASSLPRLAEGTDTQYF. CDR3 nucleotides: TGTGCCAGCAGCTTACCCCGACTAGCGGAGGGCACAGATACGCAGTATTTT.

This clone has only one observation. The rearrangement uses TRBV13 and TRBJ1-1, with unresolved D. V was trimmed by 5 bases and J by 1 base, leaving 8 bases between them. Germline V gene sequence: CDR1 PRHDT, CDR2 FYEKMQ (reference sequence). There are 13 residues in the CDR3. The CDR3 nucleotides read TGTGCCAGCAGCCAAACAGAGAACACTGAAGCTTTCTTT. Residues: CASSQTENTEAFF.

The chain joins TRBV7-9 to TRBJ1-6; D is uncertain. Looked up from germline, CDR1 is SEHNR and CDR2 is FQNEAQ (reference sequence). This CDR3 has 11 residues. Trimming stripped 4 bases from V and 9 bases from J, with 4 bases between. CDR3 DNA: TGTGCCAGCAGCTCAGGTTCACCCCTCCACTTT. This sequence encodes CASSSGSPLHF.